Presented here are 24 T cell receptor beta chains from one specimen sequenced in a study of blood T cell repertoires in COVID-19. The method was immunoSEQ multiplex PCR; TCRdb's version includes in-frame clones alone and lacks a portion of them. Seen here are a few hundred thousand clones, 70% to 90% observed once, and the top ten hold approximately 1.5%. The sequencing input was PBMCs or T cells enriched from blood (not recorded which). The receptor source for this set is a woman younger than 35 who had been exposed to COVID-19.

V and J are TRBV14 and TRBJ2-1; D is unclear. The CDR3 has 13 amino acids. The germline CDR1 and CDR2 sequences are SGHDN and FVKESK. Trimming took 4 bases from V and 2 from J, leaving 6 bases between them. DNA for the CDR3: TGTGCCAGCAGCCTCCGGGCCTACAATGAGCAGTTCTTC. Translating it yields CASSLRAYNEQFF.

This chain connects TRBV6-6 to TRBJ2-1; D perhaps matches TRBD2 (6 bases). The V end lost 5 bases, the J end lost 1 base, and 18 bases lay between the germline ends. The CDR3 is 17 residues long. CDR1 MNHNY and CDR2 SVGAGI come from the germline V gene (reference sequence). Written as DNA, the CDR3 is TGTGCCAGCAGTCCCCGGGGGAGGCCCGAGTCCTACAATGAGCAGTTCTTC. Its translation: CASSPRGRPESYNEQFF.

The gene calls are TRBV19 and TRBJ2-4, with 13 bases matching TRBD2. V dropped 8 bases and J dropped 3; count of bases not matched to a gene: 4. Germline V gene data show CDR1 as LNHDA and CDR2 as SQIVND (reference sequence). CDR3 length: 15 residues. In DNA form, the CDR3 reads TGTGCCAGTGGACTAGCGGGGGTGGGCAAAAACATTCAGTACTTC. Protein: CASGLAGVGKNIQYF.

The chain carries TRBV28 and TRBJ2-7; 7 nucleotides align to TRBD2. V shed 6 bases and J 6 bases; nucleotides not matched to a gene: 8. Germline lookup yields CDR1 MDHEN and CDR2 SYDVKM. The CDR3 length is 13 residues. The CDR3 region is CASRGGEIGEQYF. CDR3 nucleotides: TGTGCCAGCAGGGGGGGGGAGATAGGCGAGCAGTACTTC.

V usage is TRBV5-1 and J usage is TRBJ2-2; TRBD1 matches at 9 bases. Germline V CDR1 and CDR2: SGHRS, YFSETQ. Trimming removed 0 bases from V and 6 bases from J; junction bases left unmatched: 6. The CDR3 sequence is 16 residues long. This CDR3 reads CASSLARDRVPGELFF. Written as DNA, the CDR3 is TGCGCCAGCAGCTTGGCCCGGGACAGGGTACCCGGGGAGCTGTTTTTT.

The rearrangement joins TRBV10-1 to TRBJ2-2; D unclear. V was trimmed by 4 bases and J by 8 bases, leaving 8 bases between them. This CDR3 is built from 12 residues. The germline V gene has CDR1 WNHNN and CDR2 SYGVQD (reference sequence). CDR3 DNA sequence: TGCGCCAGCAGTGGTCCCGGGGGGGAGCTGTTTTTT. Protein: CASSGPGGELFF.

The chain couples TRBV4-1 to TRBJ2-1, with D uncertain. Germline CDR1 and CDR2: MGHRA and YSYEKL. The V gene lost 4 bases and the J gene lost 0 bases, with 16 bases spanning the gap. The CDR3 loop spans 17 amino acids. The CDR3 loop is CASSPRMASSSYNEQFF. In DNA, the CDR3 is TGCGCCAGCAGCCCGCGGATGGCCTCGAGCTCCTACAATGAGCAGTTCTTC.

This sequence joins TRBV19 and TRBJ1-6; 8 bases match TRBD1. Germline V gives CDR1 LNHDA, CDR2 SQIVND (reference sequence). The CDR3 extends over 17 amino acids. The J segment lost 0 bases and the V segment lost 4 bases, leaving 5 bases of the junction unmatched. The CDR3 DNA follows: TGTGCCAGTAGTACGGGACAGGCCAGCTCCTATAATTCACCCCTCCACTTT. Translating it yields CASSTGQASSYNSPLHF.

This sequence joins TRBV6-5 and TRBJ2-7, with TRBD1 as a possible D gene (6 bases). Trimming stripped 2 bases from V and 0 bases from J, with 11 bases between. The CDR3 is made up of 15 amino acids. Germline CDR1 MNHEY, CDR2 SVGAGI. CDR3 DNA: TGTGCCAGCAGTTACGGCAGGGGACCCTCCTACGAGCAGTACTTC. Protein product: CASSYGRGPSYEQYF.

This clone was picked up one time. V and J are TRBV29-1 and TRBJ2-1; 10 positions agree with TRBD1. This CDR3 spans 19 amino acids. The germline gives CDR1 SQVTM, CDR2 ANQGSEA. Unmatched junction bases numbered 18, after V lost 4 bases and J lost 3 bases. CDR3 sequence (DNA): TGCAGCGTTGCGCGGACAGGGGGTGTTGGCGGGAGAGGCTACAATGAGCAGTTCTTC. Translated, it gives CSVARTGGVGGRGYNEQFF.

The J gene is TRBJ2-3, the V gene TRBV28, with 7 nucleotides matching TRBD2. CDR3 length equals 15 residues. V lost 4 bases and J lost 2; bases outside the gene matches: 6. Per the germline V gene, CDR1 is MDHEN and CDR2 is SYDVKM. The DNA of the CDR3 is TGTGCCAGCAGTTGGATAGCGGGTCACACAGATACGCAGTATTTT. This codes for CASSWIAGHTDTQYF.

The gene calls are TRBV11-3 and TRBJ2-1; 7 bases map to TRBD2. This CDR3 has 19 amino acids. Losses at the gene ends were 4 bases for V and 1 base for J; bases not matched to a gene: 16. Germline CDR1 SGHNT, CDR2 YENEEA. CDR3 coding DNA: TGTGCCAGCAGCTCCAAACCAGCTCCGACGGGGGGATCCTACAATGAGCAGTTCTTC. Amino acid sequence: CASSSKPAPTGGSYNEQFF.

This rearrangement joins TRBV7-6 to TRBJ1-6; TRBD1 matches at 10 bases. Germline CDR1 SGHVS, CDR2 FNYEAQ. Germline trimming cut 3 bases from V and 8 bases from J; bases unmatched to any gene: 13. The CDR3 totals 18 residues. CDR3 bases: TGTGCCAGCAGCTTCTTACCCGGGACAGGGGTTTACGATTCACCCCTCCACTTT. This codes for CASSFLPGTGVYDSPLHF.

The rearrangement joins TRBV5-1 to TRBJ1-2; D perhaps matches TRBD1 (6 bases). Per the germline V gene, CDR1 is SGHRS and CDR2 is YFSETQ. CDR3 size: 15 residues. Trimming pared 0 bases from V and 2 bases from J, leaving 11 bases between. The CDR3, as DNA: TGCGCCAGCAGCTTGGCCAGTGGGGGCAACTATGGCTACACCTTC. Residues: CASSLASGGNYGYTF.

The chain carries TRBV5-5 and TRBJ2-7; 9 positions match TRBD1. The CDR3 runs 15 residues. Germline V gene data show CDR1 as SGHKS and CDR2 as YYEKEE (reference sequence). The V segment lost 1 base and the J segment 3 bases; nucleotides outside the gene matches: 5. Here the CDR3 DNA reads TGTGCCAGCAGCTTGTTAGGGACAGGGAACTACGAGCAGTACTTC. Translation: CASSLLGTGNYEQYF.

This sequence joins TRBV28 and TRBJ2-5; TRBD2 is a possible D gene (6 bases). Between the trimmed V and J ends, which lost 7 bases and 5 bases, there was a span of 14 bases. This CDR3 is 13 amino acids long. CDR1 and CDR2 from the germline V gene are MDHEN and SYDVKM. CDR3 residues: CASTLGGWETQYF. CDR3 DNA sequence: TGTGCCAGCACCCTGGGGGGTTGGGAGACCCAGTACTTC.

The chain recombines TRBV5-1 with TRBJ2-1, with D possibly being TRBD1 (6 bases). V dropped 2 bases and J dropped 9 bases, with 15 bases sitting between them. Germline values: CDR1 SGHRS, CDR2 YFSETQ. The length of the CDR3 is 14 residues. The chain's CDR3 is CASSFRGSYGEQFF. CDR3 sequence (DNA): TGCGCCAGCAGCTTCAGGGGCAGTTACGGTGAGCAGTTCTTC.

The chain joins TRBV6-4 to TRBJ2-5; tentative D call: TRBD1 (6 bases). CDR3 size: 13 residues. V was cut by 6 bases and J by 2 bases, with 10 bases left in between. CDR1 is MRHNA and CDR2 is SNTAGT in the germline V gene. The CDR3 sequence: CASRRDTQETQYF. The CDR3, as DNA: TGTGCCAGCAGGAGGGACACACAAGAGACCCAGTACTTC.

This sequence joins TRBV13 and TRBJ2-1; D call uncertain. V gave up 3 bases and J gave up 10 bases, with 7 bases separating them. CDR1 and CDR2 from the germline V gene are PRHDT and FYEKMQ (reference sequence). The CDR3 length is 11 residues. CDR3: CASSFNREQFF. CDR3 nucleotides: TGTGCCAGCAGCTTTAACCGGGAGCAGTTCTTC.

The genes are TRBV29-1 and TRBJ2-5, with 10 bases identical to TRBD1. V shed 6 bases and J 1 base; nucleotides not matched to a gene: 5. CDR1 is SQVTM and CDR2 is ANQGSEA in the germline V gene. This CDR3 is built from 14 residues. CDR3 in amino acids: CSVADRGLQETQYF. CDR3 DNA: TGCAGCGTCGCTGACAGGGGGCTCCAAGAGACCCAGTACTTC.

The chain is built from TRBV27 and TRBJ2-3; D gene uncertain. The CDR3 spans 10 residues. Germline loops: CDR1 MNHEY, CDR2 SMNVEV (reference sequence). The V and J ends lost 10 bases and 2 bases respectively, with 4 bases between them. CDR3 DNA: TGTGCCACCTACACAGATACGCAGTATTTT. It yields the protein CATYTDTQYF.

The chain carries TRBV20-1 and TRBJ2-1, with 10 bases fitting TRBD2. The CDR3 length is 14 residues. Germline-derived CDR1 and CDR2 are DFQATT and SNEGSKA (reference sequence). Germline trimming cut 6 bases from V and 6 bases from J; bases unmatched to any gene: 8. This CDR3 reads CSASSGRPGNEQFF. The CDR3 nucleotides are TGCAGTGCGAGTAGCGGGAGGCCCGGCAATGAGCAGTTCTTC.

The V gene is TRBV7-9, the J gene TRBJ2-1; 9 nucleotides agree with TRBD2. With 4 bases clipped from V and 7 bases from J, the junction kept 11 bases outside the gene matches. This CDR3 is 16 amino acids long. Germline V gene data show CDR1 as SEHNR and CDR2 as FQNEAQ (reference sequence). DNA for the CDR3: TGTGCCAGCAGCTCCCATGTAGCGGGGGAGTCGAATGAGCAGTTCTTC. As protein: CASSSHVAGESNEQFF. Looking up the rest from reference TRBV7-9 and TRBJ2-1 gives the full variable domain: DTGVSQNPRHKITKRGQNVTFRCDPISEHNRLYWYRQTLGQGPEFLTYFQNEAQLEKSRLLSDRFSAERPKGSFSTLEIQRTEQGDSAMYLCASSSHVAGESNEQFFGPGTRLTVL.

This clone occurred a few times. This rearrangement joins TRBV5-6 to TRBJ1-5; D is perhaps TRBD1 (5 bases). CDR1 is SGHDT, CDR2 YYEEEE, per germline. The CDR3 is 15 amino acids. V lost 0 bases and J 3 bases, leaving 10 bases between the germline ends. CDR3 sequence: CASSLEAGSNQPQHF. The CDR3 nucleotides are TGTGCCAGCAGCTTGGAGGCAGGGTCCAATCAGCCCCAGCATTTT. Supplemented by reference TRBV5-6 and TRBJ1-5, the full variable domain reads DAGVTQSPTHLIKTRGQQVTLRCSPKSGHDTVSWYQQALGQGPQFIFQYYEEEERQRGNFPDRFSGHQFPNYSSELNVNALLLGDSALYLCASSLEAGSNQPQHFGDGTRLSIL.